The rows below give T cell receptor beta chains drawn from one sample of a study of T cell changes during pregnancy in multiple sclerosis. Produced via immunoSEQ multiplex PCR; TCRdb's table is partial and in-frame only. The table has 90,000 to 120,000 clones, approximately 90% seen once. This specimen consisted of peripheral blood, obtained in the second trimester of pregnancy. Every receptor here comes from a female donor with multiple sclerosis, enrolled in a pregnancy study. CDR3s include the opening cysteine and the closing phenylalanine or tryptophan. The D gene is left open where the match is weak. Clone size is not always given. Where it is, it says once, few, many or a class for expanded clones.

CDR3 protein	CDR3 DNA	D gene	clone size	J gene	V gene
CSVGGSGTGGFHEQYF	TGCAGCGTAGGGGGGTCCGGGACAGGGGGCTTCCACGAGCAGTACTTC	TRBD1	.	TRBJ2-7	TRBV29-1
CASSFGGSNEQYF	TGTGCCAGCAGCTTCGGGGGGTCCAACGAGCAGTACTTC	TRBD2	.	TRBJ2-7	TRBV5-4
CASSAEPLGQGAGANVLTF	TGTGCCAGCAGCGCAGAACCGCTGGGACAGGGGGCTGGGGCCAACGTCCTGACTTTC	TRBD1	.	TRBJ2-6	TRBV9
CASSFSGRPSYNEQFF	TGCGCCAGCAGCTTTAGCGGGAGACCCTCCTACAATGAGCAGTTCTTC	TRBD2	.	TRBJ2-1	TRBV5-1
CASREASGYEQYF	TGTGCCAGCAGGGAAGCTAGCGGATACGAGCAGTACTTC	TRBD2	.	TRBJ2-7	TRBV27
CASSQGDINPGYEQYF	TGCGCCAGCAGCCAGGGCGACATCAACCCAGGTTACGAGCAGTACTTC	.	.	TRBJ2-7	TRBV4-1
CASSLKTSGRGDTQYF	TGTGCCAGCAGCTTAAAAACTAGCGGGAGGGGAGATACGCAGTATTTT	TRBD2	.	TRBJ2-3	TRBV7-2
CASSSRPGGTGANVLTF	TGTGCCAGCAGCTCCAGACCGGGGGGAACGGGGGCCAACGTCCTGACTTTC	TRBD2	.	TRBJ2-6	TRBV7-6
CASSVQGYGYTF	TGTGCCAGCAGTGTACAGGGGTACGGCTACACCTTC	TRBD1	.	TRBJ1-2	TRBV28
CASRVLNTEAFF	TGTGCCAGCAGGGTCCTAAACACTGAAGCTTTCTTT	.	.	TRBJ1-1	TRBV28
CASSLAGAGGKRSYGYTF	TGTGCCAGCAGCTTGGCCGGGGCAGGGGGAAAAAGGAGCTATGGCTACACCTTC	TRBD1	.	TRBJ1-2	TRBV5-6
CASRERAGGRVEQYF	TGTGCCAGCCGCGAACGAGCAGGGGGACGCGTCGAGCAGTACTTC	TRBD1	.	TRBJ2-7	TRBV2
CASSLVTGYGYTF	TGTGCCAGCAGCCTCGTGACGGGCTATGGCTACACCTTC	.	.	TRBJ1-2	TRBV2
CASSDRGPNVLTF	TGTGCCAGCAGTGACAGGGGGCCCAACGTCCTGACTTTC	TRBD1	.	TRBJ2-6	TRBV28
CATKIQQQETQYF	TGTGCCACCAAGATCCAACAGCAAGAGACCCAGTACTTC	.	.	TRBJ2-5	TRBV5-4
CASSLNLGQMTVRDTF	TGTGCCAGCAGCCTCAACCTAGGACAGATGACTGTTCGGGACACCTTC	.	.	TRBJ1-2	TRBV5-6
CASSPTGSTEAFF	TGTGCCAGCAGTCCAACAGGGTCCACTGAAGCTTTCTTT	.	.	TRBJ1-1	TRBV28
CASSLGEGGGYTF	TGTGCCAGCAGCCTCGGAGAGGGAGGTGGCTACACCTTC	.	.	TRBJ1-2	TRBV6-5
CASSRTARYEQYF	TGTGCCAGCTCACGGACAGCCCGCTACGAGCAGTACTTC	.	.	TRBJ2-7	TRBV18
CASSRAGLGGDGYTF	TGCGCCAGCAGCAGGGCGGGTTTAGGAGGAGATGGCTACACCTTC	.	.	TRBJ1-2	TRBV5-1
CATSMASGPYNEQFF	TGTGCCACCAGCATGGCTAGCGGGCCCTACAATGAGCAGTTCTTC	TRBD2	.	TRBJ2-1	TRBV15
CASSFTPIGLAGGYEQFF	TGTGCCAGCAGCTTTACCCCTATCGGACTAGCGGGAGGGTACGAGCAGTTCTTC	TRBD2	.	TRBJ2-1	TRBV7-2
CAWRTERGGIEQFF	TGTGCCTGGAGGACCGAGCGGGGGGGGATTGAGCAGTTCTTC	TRBD2	once	TRBJ2-1	TRBV30
CASSPSSGSYNEQFF	TGTGCCAGCAGCCCATCTAGCGGCTCTTACAATGAGCAGTTCTTC	TRBD2	.	TRBJ2-1	TRBV11-2
CASSQGQRGLNEQFF	TGCGCCAGCAGCCAAGGGCAGCGGGGGCTCAATGAGCAGTTCTTC	TRBD2	once	TRBJ2-1	TRBV4-1
CASSSQGSYEQYF	TGTGCCAGCAGCTCACAGGGCTCCTACGAGCAGTACTTC	.	.	TRBJ2-7	TRBV7-9
CASSFGRGDTYEQYF	TGTGCCAGCAGCTTTGGGCGAGGGGACACCTACGAGCAGTACTTC	.	.	TRBJ2-7	TRBV11-2
CASSTGTGGLGELFF	TGTGCCAGTAGTACCGGGACAGGGGGCCTCGGGGAGCTGTTTTTT	TRBD1	.	TRBJ2-2	TRBV19
CASSIASAETQYF	TGTGCCAGTAGTATAGCGAGCGCAGAGACCCAGTACTTC	.	.	TRBJ2-5	TRBV19
CASSLPPGLAAKAGANVLTF	TGTGCCAGCAGCTTGCCCCCGGGACTAGCGGCAAAGGCTGGGGCCAACGTCCTGACTTTC	TRBD2	.	TRBJ2-6	TRBV5-8
CASSPFTGGKGGYTF	TGTGCCAGCAGCCCATTCACGGGAGGGAAGGGTGGCTACACCTTC	.	.	TRBJ1-2	TRBV7-8
CASSLFISTDTQYF	TGTGCCAGCAGTTTATTCATCAGCACAGATACGCAGTATTTT	.	.	TRBJ2-3	TRBV27
CASSPATAYEQYF	TGTGCCAGCTCACCGGCGACAGCCTACGAGCAGTACTTC	.	.	TRBJ2-7	TRBV18
CSVEDRRGGNYGYTF	TGCAGCGTTGAAGATCGCAGGGGAGGGAATTATGGCTACACCTTC	.	once	TRBJ1-2	TRBV29-1
CASSLARGAHYGYTF	TGCGCCAGCAGCTTGGCACGGGGGGCACACTATGGCTACACCTTC	.	.	TRBJ1-2	TRBV5-1
CASSLDRDGTYGYTF	TGTGCCAGCAGCCTGGACAGGGATGGCACCTATGGCTACACCTTC	TRBD1	.	TRBJ1-2	TRBV6-1
CASSLDPGEGETQYF	TGTGCCAGCAGCTTAGATCCCGGGGAGGGGGAGACCCAGTACTTC	TRBD2	.	TRBJ2-5	TRBV11-2
CASEGVNEKLFF	TGTGCCAGCGAGGGGGTGAATGAGAAACTGTTTTTT	.	.	TRBJ1-4	TRBV28
CASSRTGVEQYF	TGTGCCAGCAGTCGGACAGGGGTCGAGCAGTACTTC	TRBD1	.	TRBJ2-7	TRBV2
CASSVGGYGYTF	TGTGCCAGCAGCGTCGGGGGCTATGGCTACACCTTC	.	.	TRBJ1-2	TRBV7-2
CASSLERQGRNIQYF	TGCGCCAGCAGCTTGGAGAGACAGGGAAGAAACATTCAGTACTTC	TRBD1	.	TRBJ2-4	TRBV5-1
CASSSGTHSNQPQHF	TGTGCCAGCAGCTCCGGGACACATAGCAATCAGCCCCAGCATTTT	.	.	TRBJ1-5	TRBV9
CASSIRQGNNEQYF	TGTGCCAGTAGTATTCGACAGGGGAACAACGAGCAGTACTTC	TRBD1	.	TRBJ2-7	TRBV19
CASSPTQQGDGFF	TGTGCCAGCAGTCCCACCCAACAGGGCGATGGTTTCTTT	.	once	TRBJ1-1	TRBV6-1
CAIQGQDQPQHF	TGTGCCATACAGGGACAGGATCAGCCCCAGCATTTT	TRBD1	.	TRBJ1-5	TRBV10-3
CASSTSGGRYNEQFF	TGTGCCAGCTCGACTAGCGGGGGGAGATACAATGAGCAGTTCTTC	TRBD2	.	TRBJ2-1	TRBV19
CASRLAYEQYF	TGTGCCAGCAGACTAGCGTACGAGCAGTACTTC	TRBD2	.	TRBJ2-7	TRBV2
CASSFGSLGYEQYF	TGTGCCAGCAGTTTCGGGAGCCTCGGGTACGAGCAGTACTTC	.	.	TRBJ2-7	TRBV28
CAWSVGETQYF	TGTGCCTGGAGTGTCGGAGAGACCCAGTACTTC	.	.	TRBJ2-5	TRBV30